This record looks at one TCR beta chain sequence and its context. Its antigen is undetermined. MiXCR, run by TCRdb on the RT-PCR reads, gives a single entry per CDR3 protein. The table shows under 200,000 distinct CDR3 sequences, with 11% occurring only once. The data belong to a study of response to subunit inactivated influenza vaccine. Study-wide results and limits: Authors suggested few new T cells are recruited by each seasonal influenza vaccination.

Unmatched junction bases numbered 5, after V lost 2 bases and J lost 4 bases. The CDR3 contains 15 residues. The chain carries TRBV12-3 or TRBV12-4 and TRBJ2-3; 8 bases are a match to TRBD2. The sample consisted of non-naive T cells sorted from PBMCs, taken roughly 47 days after vaccination. The clonotype comes from a man aged 45 to 65 who received an inactivated influenza vaccine. CDR3 protein: CASSLTGRASDTQYF. The CDR3 DNA follows: TGTGCCAGCAGTTTAACCGGGAGGGCATCAGATACGCAGTATTTT.